This TCR beta chain originates from a study of blood T cell repertoires in COVID-19. Study-level background: Samples of COVID-19 (acute and convalescent) were obtained from the United States, Italy and Spain. The cDNA or gDNA used as material had been derived from T cells, B-cell-depleted T cells, or PBMCs.

Per the original data handling: The authors estimated nucleated cell counts from reference gene primer amplification. TCRdb's table, derived via immunoSEQ multiplex PCR, lists solely in-frame clones and lacks some. That table furnishes V, J and clone size, whereas the DNA furnished D and trimming. The sample lists about 670,000 clones, 75% to 90% occurring once. V lost 2 bases, J lost 1 base, and 4 bases stayed unmatched. This CDR3 contains 15 residues. Germline loops: CDR1 LGHDT, CDR2 YNNKEL (reference sequence). Input material: peripheral blood. This TCR derives from a woman in her late teens or twenties with acute or convalescent COVID-19. The chain couples TRBV3-1 (or the pseudogene TRBV3-2) to TRBJ1-2; 7 bases agree with TRBD1. As DNA, the CDR3 is TGTGCCAGCAGCCAAAAAGGGACAGATAACTATGGCTACACCTTC. Translating gives CASSQKGTDNYGYTF.